This TCR beta chain was identified during a study of blood T cell repertoires in COVID-19. Authors' data handling: Amplification of reference gene primers provided the estimated nucleated cell counts. TCRdb's table, derived via immunoSEQ multiplex PCR, lists solely in-frame clones and lacks some. From that table come the V and J calls and clone size; the DNA was used to work out D and trimming. The sample carries about 140,000 clones, roughly four fifths recorded once. Trimming cost V 0 bases and J 1 base, with 5 bases left between them. CDR1 is SGDLS, CDR2 YYNGEE, per germline. This CDR3 contains 14 residues. This study enrolled people aged about 18 to 100 from about 24 US geographic areas.

This sequence was found in a woman under 30 who had been exposed to COVID-19. This chain joins TRBV9 and TRBJ2-1; D remains unclear. The sequenced sample was PBMCs or T cells enriched from blood (not recorded which). The CDR3: CASSVEESYNEQFF. The CDR3 DNA sequence: TGTGCCAGCAGCGTAGAGGAGTCCTACAATGAGCAGTTCTTC. The full variable domain, its missing parts supplied by reference TRBV9 and TRBJ2-1, is DSGVTQTPKHLITATGQRVTLRCSPRSGDLSVYWYQQSLDQGLQFLIQYYNGEERAKGNILERFSAQQFPDLHSELNLSSLELGDSALYFCASSVEESYNEQFFGPGTRLTVL.